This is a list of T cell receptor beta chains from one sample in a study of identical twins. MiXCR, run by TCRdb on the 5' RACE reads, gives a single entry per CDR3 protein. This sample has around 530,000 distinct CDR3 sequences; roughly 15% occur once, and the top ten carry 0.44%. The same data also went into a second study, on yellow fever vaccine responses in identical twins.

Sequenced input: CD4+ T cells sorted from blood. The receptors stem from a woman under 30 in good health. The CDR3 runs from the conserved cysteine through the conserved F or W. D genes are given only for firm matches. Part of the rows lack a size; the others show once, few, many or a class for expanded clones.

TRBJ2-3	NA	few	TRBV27	CASSLSHTNTQYF	TGTGCCAGCAGTTTATCCCACACGAATACGCAGTATTTT
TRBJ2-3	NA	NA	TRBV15	CATSRDLSGLAKDTQYF	TGTGCCACCAGCAGAGATCTCTCGGGCCTAGCGAAAGATACGCAGTATTTT
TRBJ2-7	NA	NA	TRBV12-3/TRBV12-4	CASSLVGGGGEQYF	TGTGCCAGCAGTTTAGTAGGAGGGGGCGGCGAGCAGTACTTC
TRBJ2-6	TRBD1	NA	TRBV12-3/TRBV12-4	CATYRGSGANVLTF	TGTGCCACCTACAGGGGGAGTGGGGCCAACGTCCTGACTTTC
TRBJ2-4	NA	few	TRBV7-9	CASSLPQGTKNIQYF	TGTGCCAGCAGCTTACCCCAGGGGACCAAAAACATTCAGTACTTC
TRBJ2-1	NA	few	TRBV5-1	CASSLLGQPYNEQFF	TGCGCCAGCAGCTTGTTGGGACAACCCTACAATGAGCAGTTCTTC
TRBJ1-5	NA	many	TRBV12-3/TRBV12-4	CASSLRVAIYSNQPQHF	TGTGCCAGCAGCCTACGGGTAGCGATTTATAGCAATCAGCCCCAGCATTTT
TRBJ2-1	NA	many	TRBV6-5	CASRQNNEQFF	TGTGCCAGCAGGCAGAACAATGAGCAGTTCTTC
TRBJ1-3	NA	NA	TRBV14	CASSQGQGYSGNTIYF	TGTGCCAGCAGCCAAGGTCAGGGGTACTCTGGAAACACCATATATTTT
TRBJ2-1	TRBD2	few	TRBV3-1	CASSQEAGGPPPYNEQFF	TGTGCCAGCAGCCAAGAGGCGGGGGGCCCCCCGCCCTACAATGAGCAGTTCTTC
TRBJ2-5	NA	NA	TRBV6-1	CATGRGNLFSQYF	TGTGCCACAGGTCGAGGCAATTTGTTTTCCCAGTACTTC
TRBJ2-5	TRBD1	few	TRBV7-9	CASSSWDRVGQETQYF	TGTGCCAGCAGCTCCTGGGACAGGGTGGGCCAAGAGACCCAGTACTTC
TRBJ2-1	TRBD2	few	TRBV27	CASSLEGLAGGLGENEQFF	TGTGCCAGCAGTTTAGAGGGGCTAGCGGGAGGCCTCGGCGAGAATGAGCAGTTCTTC
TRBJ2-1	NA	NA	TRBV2	CASSELANEQFF	TGTGCCAGCAGTGAACTAGCCAATGAGCAGTTCTTC
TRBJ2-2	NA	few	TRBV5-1	CASSLDRAYTGELFF	TGCGCCAGCAGCTTGGACAGGGCCTACACCGGGGAGCTGTTTTTT
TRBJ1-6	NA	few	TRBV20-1	CSARDRRENSPLHF	TGCAGTGCTAGAGATCGTCGTGAGAATTCACCCCTCCACTTT
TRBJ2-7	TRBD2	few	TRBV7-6	CASSLNSGRYEQYF	TGTGCCAGCAGCTTAAATAGCGGGAGGTACGAGCAGTACTTC
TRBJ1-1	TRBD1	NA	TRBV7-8	CASSLGGQVEWTEAFF	TGTGCCAGCAGCCTAGGAGGACAGGTTGAATGGACTGAAGCTTTCTTT
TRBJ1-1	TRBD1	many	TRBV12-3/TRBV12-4	CASSLGRGRSTEAFF	TGTGCCAGCAGTTTAGGCAGGGGGCGAAGCACTGAAGCTTTCTTT
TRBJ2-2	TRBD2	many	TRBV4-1	CASSPLGGAGGAGELFF	TGCGCCAGCAGCCCCCTCGGAGGAGCGGGGGGAGCCGGGGAGCTGTTTTTT
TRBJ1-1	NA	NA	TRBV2	CASRSPRKGTEAFF	TGTGCCAGCAGGAGCCCACGTAAGGGCACTGAAGCTTTCTTT
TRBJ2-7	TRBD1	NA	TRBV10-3	CAISAGGDAFEQYF	TGTGCCATCAGTGCAGGGGGCGATGCCTTCGAGCAGTACTTC
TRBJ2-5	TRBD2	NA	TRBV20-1	CSARDSRGGLETQYF	TGCAGTGCTAGAGATTCGCGGGGGGGCCTAGAGACCCAGTACTTC
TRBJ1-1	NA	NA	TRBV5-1	CASSSGHTEAFF	TGCGCCAGCAGCTCGGGACATACTGAAGCTTTCTTT